Each of the 9 T cell receptor beta chains below was sequenced from the same sample in a study of control samples from healthy donors and cancer patients. Method: immunoSEQ multiplex PCR; TCRdb's copy keeps in-frame clones and lacks some. The data hold tens of thousands of clones, with roughly 80% observed a single time. The specimen sequenced was blood. The receptors were gathered from an older man in good health.

DNA for the CDR3: TGTGCCAGCAGCTTGGTACGGTCTAGCGGGGTGGAGACCCAGTACTTC. It codes for CASSLVRSSGVETQYF. V and J are TRBV5-6 and TRBJ2-5, with 9 bases lining up with TRBD2. Germline loops: CDR1 SGHDT, CDR2 YYEEEE. The trim removed 0 bases at V and 5 bases at J, leaving 8 bases unmatched. This CDR3 region has 16 residues.

The chain links TRBV5-1 to TRBJ1-1; D not resolved. Trimming took 2 bases from V and 5 from J, leaving 13 bases between them. This CDR3 spans 14 amino acids. Germline assignment: CDR1 SGHRS and CDR2 YFSETQ. The CDR3 sequence is CASSFDGEKTEAFF. CDR3 nucleotide sequence: TGCGCCAGCAGCTTTGACGGGGAGAAAACTGAAGCTTTCTTT.

This clone has a handful of counts. V gene TRBV24-1 combines with J gene TRBJ2-3; 10 positions agree with TRBD2. The CDR3 consists of 16 residues. Trimming removed 3 bases from V and 4 bases from J; junction bases left unmatched: 6. Germline CDR1 and CDR2: KGHDR and SFDVKD. The CDR3 nucleotides read TGTGCCACCAGTGATCCAGCGGGAGGGCCCTCAGATACGCAGTATTTT. Translated: CATSDPAGGPSDTQYF.

The chain has TRBV30 and TRBJ1-6, with 8 bases lining up with TRBD1. Germline CDR1 GTSNPN, CDR2 SVGIG (reference sequence). The CDR3 length is 14 residues. Trimming took 3 bases from V and 5 from J; bases not matched to a gene: 3. The CDR3 DNA is TGTGCCTGGAGGGAGACAGGGGATAATTCACCCCTCCACTTT. Protein: CAWRETGDNSPLHF.

The chain has TRBV7-2 and TRBJ2-3; 11 bases are a match to TRBD2. The CDR3 has 14 amino acids. The germline V gene has CDR1 SGHTA and CDR2 FQGNSA. J lost 1 base, V lost 6 bases, and 0 bases had no gene match. The CDR3 reads CASRLAGGTDTQYF. The CDR3 region has the DNA TGTGCCAGCAGACTAGCGGGGGGCACAGATACGCAGTATTTT.

The chain is built from TRBV28 and TRBJ2-5; tentatively, D is TRBD2 (6 bases). The length of the CDR3 is 15 residues. The ends were cut back, 3 bases at V and 2 bases at J, with 13 bases in the middle. The germline V gene encodes CDR1 MDHEN and CDR2 SYDVKM. DNA of the CDR3: TGTGCCAGCAGTTTGGACTACAGAGAACAAGAGACCCAGTACTTC. This codes for CASSLDYREQETQYF.

This chain joins TRBV4-2 and TRBJ2-7; 7 bases map to TRBD2. With V trimmed by 2 bases and J by 0 bases, 13 bases remained unmatched. Per germline, CDR1 LGHNA and CDR2 YNFKEQ. The length of the CDR3 is 18 residues. CDR3 in DNA: TGTGCCAGCAGCCAACGTAGTTCGGAGCGGGGACTCTCCTACGAGCAGTACTTC. It is translated as CASSQRSSERGLSYEQYF.

As regards this clone: A read error may produce the germline difference seen at one junction end. The rearrangement links TRBV2 to TRBJ1-1; D not resolved. The CDR3 sequence is 12 residues long. Germline CDR1 is SNHLY and CDR2 is FYNNEI. Written as DNA, the CDR3 is TGTGCCAGCACTGAATCCTCCGGTGAAGCTTTCTTT. The encoded protein is CASTESSGEAFF. Supplemented by reference TRBV2 and TRBJ1-1, the full variable domain reads EPEVTQTPSHQVTQMGQEVILRCVPISNHLYFYWYRQILGQKVEFLVSFYNNEISEKSEIFDDQFSVERPDGSNFTLKIRSTKLEDSAMYFCASTESSGEAFFGQGTRLTVV.

CDR3 nucleotides: TGTGCCAGCAGCTTAGAGGGACTAGCGGGAGGACCCCGTGAGCAGTTCTTC. It codes for CASSLEGLAGGPREQFF. The genes are TRBV11-3 and TRBJ2-1, with 15 nucleotides matching TRBD2. The CDR3 totals 17 residues. Germline-derived CDR1 and CDR2 are SGHNT and YENEEA. The trim removed 0 bases at V and 9 bases at J, leaving 6 bases unmatched.